This T cell receptor (beta chain) was captured in a study of T cell responses to AZD1222 COVID-19 vaccine. Broader study findings: Spike-specific TCR breadth and depth went up after people got two AZD1222 doses.

TCRdb keeps only in-frame clones here, not all; method: immunoSEQ multiplex PCR. The sample consists of over 130,000 clones, about 90% of them appearing once. Comments on this clone: Its antigen remains unknown.

Trimming removed 6 bases at V and 4 bases at J, with 10 bases between. This CDR3 region has 13 residues. Germline assignment: CDR1 MNHEY and CDR2 SVGAGI. The TCR sequence derives from an adult who received the MenACWY meningococcal vaccine as a control. The input for sequencing was peripheral blood, taken 28 days after the second dose of the MenACWY control vaccine. The chain couples TRBV6-5 to TRBJ1-5; D might be TRBD1 (5 bases). CDR3 loop: CASRWDLNQPQHF. CDR3 sequence (DNA): TGTGCCAGCAGATGGGACCTTAATCAGCCCCAGCATTTT.